This is a list of T cell receptor beta chains from one sample in a study of blood T cell repertoires in COVID-19. Measured with immunoSEQ multiplex PCR; TCRdb has only the in-frame clones, and not every one. The sample shows some 240,000 clones, around 80% of them seen only once. The sequenced sample was peripheral blood. Receptors originate from a man over 45 with active or convalescent COVID-19. The CDR3 runs from the conserved cysteine through the conserved F or W. A D gene is named only where the DNA matches it firmly. Not every row has a clone size; where given, it reads once, few, many or a size class.

j_call clone_size v_call d_call cdr3_aa cdr3_nt
TRBJ2-7 . TRBV4-3 . CASSQDASDEQYF TGCGCCAGCAGCCAAGATGCTAGCGACGAGCAGTACTTC
TRBJ2-3 . TRBV2 TRBD2 CASVRTSGGITQYF TGTGCCAGCGTCAGGACTAGCGGGGGAATAACGCAGTATTTT
TRBJ1-4 . TRBV24-1 . CATRPVGGIVATNEKLFF TGTGCCACCAGACCTGTCGGAGGGATAGTTGCAACTAATGAAAAACTGTTTTTT
TRBJ2-1 . TRBV7-3 . CASSFAEDNEQFF TGTGCCAGCAGCTTCGCCGAGGACAATGAGCAGTTCTTC
TRBJ1-1 . TRBV7-9 TRBD1 CASSPDRRLVNTEAFF TGTGCCAGCAGCCCGGACAGGCGGCTTGTGAACACTGAAGCTTTCTTT
TRBJ2-5 . TRBV5-1 . CASSLGRGKETQYF TGCGCCAGCAGCTTGGGGAGGGGTAAAGAGACCCAGTACTTC
TRBJ2-1 . TRBV9 TRBD2 CASSVGGGYNEQFF TGTGCCAGCAGCGTAGGCGGGGGATACAATGAGCAGTTCTTC
TRBJ2-6 . TRBV28 . CASSLSAGHRSGANVLTF TGTGCCAGCAGTTTATCGGCAGGTCATCGCTCTGGGGCCAACGTCCTGACTTTC
TRBJ1-5 once TRBV6-2/TRBV6-3 TRBD1 CASSHAPGTGGSQPQHF TGTGCCAGCAGCCACGCCCCGGGGACAGGGGGCAGTCAGCCCCAGCATTTT
TRBJ2-7 . TRBV7-9 TRBD1 CASSPWTGLSEQYF TGTGCCAGCAGTCCATGGACAGGGCTAAGCGAGCAGTACTTC
TRBJ1-2 few TRBV2 TRBD1 CASSGADRGTPAANYGYTF TGTGCCAGCAGTGGGGCGGACAGGGGAACCCCTGCAGCTAACTATGGCTACACCTTC
TRBJ2-4 few TRBV28 . CASSLFRAGKNIQYF TGTGCCAGCAGTTTATTCAGGGCCGGCAAAAACATTCAGTACTTC
TRBJ2-7 . TRBV5-1 . CASSALASVVSYEQYF TGCGCCAGCAGCGCCCTTGCTAGCGTTGTCTCCTACGAGCAGTACTTC
TRBJ2-5 . TRBV9 TRBD2 CASSVATGGQETQYF TGTGCCAGCAGCGTAGCTACGGGAGGTCAAGAGACCCAGTACTTC
TRBJ2-1 . TRBV28 TRBD2 CAESPGLAGSEQFF TGTGCCGAGAGCCCGGGACTAGCGGGAAGTGAGCAGTTCTTC
TRBJ2-5 . TRBV28 . CASSLYSLGGRKTQYF TGTGCCAGCAGTTTATATTCGCTAGGCGGGCGTAAGACCCAGTACTTC